A selection of T cell receptor beta chains follows, all from one sample in a study of blood T cells in healthy people across ages. MiXCR, run by TCRdb on the 5' RACE reads, gives a single entry per CDR3 protein. The sample includes fewer than 900,000 distinct CDR3 sequences, 49% of them seen just once. The sequencing sample was made of blood. The receptors derive from an older woman in good health. The CDR3 runs from the conserved cysteine through the conserved F or W. The D gene is left open where the match is weak. The size field is filled for only some rows; it gives once, few, many or a size class.

cdr3_aa,cdr3_nt,clone_size,v_call,j_call,d_call
CSASGRGREAKNIQYF,TGCAGTGCTAGCGGTCGGGGCAGGGAAGCCAAAAACATTCAGTACTTC,few,TRBV20-1,TRBJ2-4,NA
CASSLDQGGEAFF,TGTGCCAGCAGCTTAGACCAGGGAGGCGAAGCTTTCTTT,NA,TRBV7-2,TRBJ1-1,NA
CASSSGDSYNEQYF,TGCGCCAGCAGCTCCGGGGACAGCTACAATGAGCAGTACTTC,NA,TRBV5-1,TRBJ2-7,TRBD1
CASSLGGGKSTDTQYF,TGCGCCAGCAGCTTGGGGGGCGGTAAGAGCACAGATACGCAGTATTTT,many,TRBV5-1,TRBJ2-3,NA
CASIESGGGQFF,TGTGCCAGCATCGAATCAGGGGGTGGGCAGTTCTTC,NA,TRBV27,TRBJ2-1,TRBD1
CASSTLAQKNIQYF,TGTGCCAGCAGCACTCTAGCGCAGAAAAACATTCAGTACTTC,NA,TRBV28,TRBJ2-4,NA
CASNMGGYNEQFF,TGTGCCAGCAATATGGGGGGTTACAATGAGCAGTTCTTC,once,TRBV12-3/TRBV12-4,TRBJ2-1,NA
CASSLKQGAGGYTF,TGTGCCAGCAGTCTAAAACAGGGGGCCGGAGGCTACACCTTC,few,TRBV27,TRBJ1-2,TRBD1
CSASPGTSGFTDTQYF,TGCAGTGCTAGTCCCGGGACTAGCGGGTTCACAGATACGCAGTATTTT,few,TRBV20-1,TRBJ2-3,TRBD2
CSARVPMGDYGYTF,TGCAGTGCTAGAGTCCCGATGGGGGACTATGGCTACACCTTC,once,TRBV20-1,TRBJ1-2,NA
CASSQEDPGLGETQYF,TGTGCCAGCAGCCAAGAAGATCCGGGGCTGGGAGAGACCCAGTACTTC,few,TRBV2,TRBJ2-5,NA
CASSQDYDVQGYEQYF,TGTGCCAGCAGCCAAGACTATGATGTACAGGGCTACGAGCAGTACTTC,NA,TRBV14,TRBJ2-7,NA
CASSYYTSGRSDTQYF,TGTGCCAGCAGCTATTACACTAGCGGGAGGTCAGATACGCAGTATTTT,NA,TRBV5-5,TRBJ2-3,TRBD2
CASSSEGGWNTEAFF,TGTGCCAGCAGTTCCGAGGGGGGTTGGAACACTGAAGCTTTCTTT,NA,TRBV12-3/TRBV12-4,TRBJ1-1,NA